This TCR beta chain was recovered during a study of circulating and synovial CD4+ cells in juvenile arthritis. Measured with immunoSEQ multiplex PCR; TCRdb has only the in-frame clones, and not every one. Among around 17,000 clones, around nine tenths were seen once, and the ten largest hold 0.6% to 0.75%. Sequenced input: CD4+ T cells from blood. This clonotype was sampled from a human donor with juvenile idiopathic arthritis.

The CDR3 DNA is TGTGCCAGCAGCCCTAAAAGACAGGGAGGTGGGGAGCAGTTCTTC. Translation: CASSPKRQGGGEQFF. V usage is TRBV7-9 and J usage is TRBJ2-1; the D gene is possibly TRBD1 (7 bases). The V and J ends lost 5 bases and 10 bases respectively, with 21 bases between them. The CDR3 extends over 15 amino acids. Germline V gives CDR1 SEHNR, CDR2 FQNEAQ (reference sequence).